The present T cell receptor (beta chain) was sequenced within a study of blood T cells in healthy people across ages. Regarding the study as a whole: It was held that the diversity estimates obtained from one million T cells were underestimates. With age, beta diversity per million T cells declined roughly linearly, significantly by roughly 40.

The second PCR ran about 6 to 11 cycles with a sample-barcoded 5' primer and J-beta primers. Each cDNA molecule received a tag from a template-switch adaptor that had 12 random nucleotides. MiXCR was run by TCRdb on the 5' RACE reads, yielding one entry per CDR3 protein. Of about 670,000 distinct CDR3 sequences in the sample, roughly 41% were seen once. This clonotype has more than one count but fewer than ten. The target antigen is unknown. Sample donors were healthy Caucasian individuals that came from Russia, aged roughly 6 to 100. Losses at the gene ends were 5 bases for V and 5 bases for J; bases not matched to a gene: 12. This CDR3 has 17 residues. Germline V gene sequence: CDR1 MNHEY, CDR2 SVGEGT.

The clonotype was recovered from a man older than 75 in good health. Sequencing was performed on blood. The rearrangement links TRBV6-2 or TRBV6-3 to TRBJ2-3, with TRBD1 matching over 11 bases. The chain's CDR3 is CASSTRRTGGVGDTQYF. DNA of the CDR3: TGTGCCAGCAGTACCCGTCGGACAGGGGGCGTTGGAGATACGCAGTATTTT.